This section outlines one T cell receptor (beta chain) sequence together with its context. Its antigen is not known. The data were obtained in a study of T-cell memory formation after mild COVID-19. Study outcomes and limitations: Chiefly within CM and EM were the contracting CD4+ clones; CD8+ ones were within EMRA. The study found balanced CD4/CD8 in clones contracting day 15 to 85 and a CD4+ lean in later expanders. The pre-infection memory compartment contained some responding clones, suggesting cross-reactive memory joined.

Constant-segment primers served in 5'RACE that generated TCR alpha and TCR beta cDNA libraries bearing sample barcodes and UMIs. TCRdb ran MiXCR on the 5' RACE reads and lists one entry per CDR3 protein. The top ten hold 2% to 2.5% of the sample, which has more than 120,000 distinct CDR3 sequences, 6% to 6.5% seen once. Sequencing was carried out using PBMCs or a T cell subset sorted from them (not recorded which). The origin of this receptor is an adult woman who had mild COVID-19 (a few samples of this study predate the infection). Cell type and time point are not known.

DNA of the CDR3: TGTGCCAGCAGTTTCCTGGGCAGCTTATACTTC. Protein: CASSFLGSLYF. The V and J genes are TRBV12-3 or TRBV12-4 and TRBJ2-7; D not resolved. V was clipped by 3 bases and J by 13 bases, with 13 bases between them. The CDR3 contains 11 residues.